The present T cell receptor (beta chain) was sequenced within a study of blood T cell repertoires in COVID-19. Background on the study: COVID-19 samples from acute and convalescent phases originated in the United States, Italy and Spain. Sample material is recorded as cDNA or gDNA derived from T cells, B-cell-depleted T cells, or PBMCs.

Authors' data handling: It was from reference gene primer amplification that nucleated cell counts were estimated. Sequencing was performed with immunoSEQ multiplex PCR; in TCRdb, only in-frame clones are kept and a portion is missing. V and J calls and clone size come straight from that table; D and trimming were deduced from the DNA. The table has tens of thousands of clones, 80% to 90% seen once. Sequences were obtained from peripheral blood. This sequence was found in a woman aged 55-75 years with acute or convalescent COVID-19.

CDR3 DNA sequence: TGCAGCGCTGAGCTCAGGGGAACTACTGAAGCTTTCTTT. As protein: CSAELRGTTEAFF. The V gene is TRBV29-1, the J gene TRBJ1-1; the D gene is possibly TRBD1 (6 bases). The ends were cut back, 7 bases at V and 5 bases at J, with 17 bases in the middle. Germline CDR1 is SQVTM and CDR2 is ANQGSEA. The CDR3 extends over 13 amino acids.